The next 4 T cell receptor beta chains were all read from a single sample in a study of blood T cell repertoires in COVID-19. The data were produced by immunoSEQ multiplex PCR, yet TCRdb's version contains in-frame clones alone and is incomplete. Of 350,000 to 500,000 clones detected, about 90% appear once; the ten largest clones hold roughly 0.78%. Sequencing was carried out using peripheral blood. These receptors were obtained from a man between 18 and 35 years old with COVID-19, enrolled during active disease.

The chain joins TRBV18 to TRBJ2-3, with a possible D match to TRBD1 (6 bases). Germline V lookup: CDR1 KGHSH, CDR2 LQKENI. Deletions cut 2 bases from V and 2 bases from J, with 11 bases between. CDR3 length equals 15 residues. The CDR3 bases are TGTGCCAGCTCACCAGGTACAGGGAACACAGATACGCAGTATTTT. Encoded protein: CASSPGTGNTDTQYF.

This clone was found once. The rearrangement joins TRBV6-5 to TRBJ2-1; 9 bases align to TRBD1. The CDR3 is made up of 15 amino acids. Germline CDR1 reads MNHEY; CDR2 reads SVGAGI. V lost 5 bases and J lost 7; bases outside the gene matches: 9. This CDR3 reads CASSLGQGIANEQFF. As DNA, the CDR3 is TGTGCCAGCAGTCTTGGACAGGGGATAGCAAATGAGCAGTTCTTC.

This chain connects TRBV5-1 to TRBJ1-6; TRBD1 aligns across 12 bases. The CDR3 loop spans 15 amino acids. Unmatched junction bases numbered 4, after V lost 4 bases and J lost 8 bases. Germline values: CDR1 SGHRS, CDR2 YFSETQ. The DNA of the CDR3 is TGCGCCAGCAGCGAGGGACAGGGGGCTTATTCACCCCTCCACTTT. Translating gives CASSEGQGAYSPLHF.

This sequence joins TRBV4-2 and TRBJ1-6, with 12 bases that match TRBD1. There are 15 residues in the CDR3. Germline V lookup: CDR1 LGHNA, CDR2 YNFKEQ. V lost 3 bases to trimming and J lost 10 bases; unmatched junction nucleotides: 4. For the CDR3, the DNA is TGTGCCAGCAGCCAGGGGACAGGGGGCAAATCACCCCTCCACTTT. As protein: CASSQGTGGKSPLHF.